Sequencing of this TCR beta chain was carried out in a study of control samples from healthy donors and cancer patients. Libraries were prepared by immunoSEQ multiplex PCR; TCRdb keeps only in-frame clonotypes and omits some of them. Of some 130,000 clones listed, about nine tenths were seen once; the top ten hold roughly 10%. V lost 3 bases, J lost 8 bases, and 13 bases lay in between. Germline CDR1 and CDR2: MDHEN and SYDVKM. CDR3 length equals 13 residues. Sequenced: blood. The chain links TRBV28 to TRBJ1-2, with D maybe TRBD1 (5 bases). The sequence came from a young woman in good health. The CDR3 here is CASSFSGAHGYTF. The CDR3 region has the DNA TGTGCCAGCAGTTTCTCTGGGGCTCACGGCTACACCTTC.